The 29 T cell receptor beta chains below were found in one sample sequenced in a study of cytotoxic CD8 clonotypes in ibrutinib-treated CLL. The repertoire was sequenced with immunoSEQ multiplex PCR; TCRdb's copy has only in-frame clones and lacks some. The data show around 97,000 clones, with approximately 78% seen just once and under 35% held by the top ten. Sequencing used PBMCs, obtained after 12 months of ibrutinib treatment. All receptors derive from a human donor with chronic lymphocytic leukemia.

V and J are TRBV27 and TRBJ1-3; D might be TRBD1 (5 bases). The CDR3 contains 14 residues. Trimming took 6 bases from V and 2 from J, leaving 11 bases between them. In germline, CDR1 is MNHEY, CDR2 SMNVEV (reference sequence). In DNA form, the CDR3 reads TGTGCCAGCAGGCCGGAAGGGGCTGGAAACACCATATATTTT. Encoded protein: CASRPEGAGNTIYF.

The chain carries TRBV18 and TRBJ1-3; no reliable D call. Deletions cut 2 bases from V and 4 bases from J, with 12 bases between. Looked up from germline, CDR1 is KGHSH and CDR2 is LQKENI. CDR3 size: 15 residues. The CDR3 bases are TGTGCCAGCTCACCAGGGATGTCTTTCGGAAACACCATATATTTT. It codes for CASSPGMSFGNTIYF.

The chain recombines TRBV5-1 with TRBJ2-3; D is uncertain. The V gene lost 0 bases and the J gene lost 3 bases, with 8 bases spanning the gap. Germline CDR1 reads SGHRS; CDR2 reads YFSETQ. The CDR3 sequence is 14 residues long. The CDR3, as DNA: TGCGCCAGCAGCTTGGGAAAGGCTACAGATACGCAGTATTTT. This encodes CASSLGKATDTQYF.

The V call is TRBV28, the J call TRBJ1-1, with D possibly being TRBD1 (5 bases). CDR3 length equals 12 residues. Trimming removed 5 bases from V and 8 bases from J, with 12 bases in between. The germline V gene has CDR1 MDHEN and CDR2 SYDVKM. The CDR3 protein is CASSPPGGEAFF. The CDR3 DNA reads TGTGCCAGCAGTCCCCCGGGGGGGGAAGCTTTCTTT. Variable domain in full (rest from reference TRBV28 and TRBJ1-1): DVKVTQSSRYLVKRTGEKVFLECVQDMDHENMFWYRQDPGLGLRLIYFSYDVKMKEKGDIPEGYSVSREKKERFSLILESASTNQTSMYLCASSPPGGEAFFGQGTRLTVV.

The chain uses TRBV2 and TRBJ1-6; possible D gene TRBD1, 5 bases. This CDR3 region has 14 residues. With 2 bases removed from V and 10 bases from J, the gap between germline ends came to 12 bases. Germline loops: CDR1 SNHLY, CDR2 FYNNEI. The CDR3 DNA sequence: TGTGCCAGCAGTGAACAGGGATCGAGGTCACCCCTCCACTTT. Encoded protein: CASSEQGSRSPLHF.

The chain links TRBV6-1 to TRBJ1-5; D perhaps matches TRBD1 (6 bases). Between the trimmed V and J ends, which lost 2 bases and 5 bases, there was a span of 16 bases. CDR3 length: 16 residues. Germline V gives CDR1 MNHNS, CDR2 SASEGT. The CDR3: CASSEWGRAGDQPQHF. The CDR3, as DNA: TGTGCCAGCAGTGAATGGGGGAGGGCAGGGGATCAGCCCCAGCATTTT.

The count of this clone is one. The rearrangement joins TRBV5-1 to TRBJ2-5, with D possibly matching TRBD2 (7 bases). This CDR3 has 16 residues. Deletions cut 3 bases from V and 5 bases from J, with 20 bases between. CDR1 and CDR2 (germline): SGHRS, YFSETQ. The CDR3 loop reads CASSSVRGGGSETQYF. The CDR3 nucleotides read TGCGCCAGCAGCTCCGTAAGGGGGGGCGGAAGCGAGACCCAGTACTTC.

This clone was observed a handful of times. J is TRBJ2-4 and V is TRBV5-1; 9 bases are a match to TRBD1. V was clipped by 0 bases and J by 3 bases; unmatched bases: 7. The CDR3 length is 17 residues. The germline V gene encodes CDR1 SGHRS and CDR2 YFSETQ. The CDR3: CASSLDGTGMDKNIQYF. DNA of the CDR3: TGCGCCAGCAGCTTGGACGGGACAGGGATGGACAAAAACATTCAGTACTTC.

The J gene is TRBJ2-1, the V gene TRBV27; either TRBD1 or TRBD2 may fit D (5 bases each). In germline, CDR1 is MNHEY, CDR2 SMNVEV (reference sequence). Trimming took 11 bases from V and 2 from J, leaving 16 bases between them. There are 14 residues in the CDR3. As DNA, the CDR3 is TGTGCCCCGGGCGGTTGGGGGACCTACAATGAGCAGTTCTTC. Its protein is CAPGGWGTYNEQFF.

This chain uses TRBV7-2 with TRBJ2-7; D uncertain. The CDR3 contains 14 residues. The germline V gene encodes CDR1 SGHTA and CDR2 FQGNSA. Deletions cut 5 bases from V and 0 bases from J, with 11 bases between. The CDR3 here is CASSPKGSSYEQYF. In DNA, the CDR3 is TGTGCCAGCAGCCCCAAAGGAAGCTCCTACGAGCAGTACTTC.

V and J are TRBV19 and TRBJ1-1; D gene unclear. V was clipped by 7 bases and J by 8 bases, with 17 bases between them. Germline-derived CDR1 and CDR2 are LNHDA and SQIVND (reference sequence). The CDR3 length is 13 residues. This CDR3 reads CASKGWELGEAFF. The CDR3, as DNA: TGTGCCAGTAAAGGTTGGGAACTAGGAGAAGCTTTCTTT.

The chain is built from TRBV6-4 and TRBJ2-7; TRBD1 matches 12 bases. V shed 5 bases, J shed 6 bases, and the junction held 5 bases outside the gene matches. This CDR3 is built from 14 residues. Per germline, CDR1 MRHNA and CDR2 SNTAGT. This CDR3 is CASSSGTGGVEQYF. DNA of the CDR3: TGTGCCAGCAGTTCCGGGACAGGGGGCGTCGAGCAGTACTTC.

This chain links TRBV7-2 with TRBJ2-5, with TRBD2 matching over 10 bases. Trimming took 3 bases from V and 7 from J; bases not matched to a gene: 8. The length of the CDR3 is 15 residues. Germline loops: CDR1 SGHTA, CDR2 FQGNSA. The CDR3 DNA is TGTGCCAGCAGCTTTAGCGGGGGGCCAAGCGGGACCCAGTACTTC. Its protein product is CASSFSGGPSGTQYF.

The chain joins TRBV2 to TRBJ1-1; 7 bases line up with TRBD1. The V segment lost 7 bases and the J segment 3 bases; nucleotides outside the gene matches: 26. The CDR3 loop spans 20 amino acids. Germline CDR1 is SNHLY and CDR2 is FYNNEI. The CDR3 here is CASNRPKRGTANSGDTEAFF. As DNA, the CDR3 is TGTGCCAGCAATCGACCAAAACGGGGGACAGCAAACTCGGGGGACACTGAAGCTTTCTTT.

The V and J genes are TRBV4-3 and TRBJ2-5, with 10 positions matching TRBD2. V shed 4 bases, J shed 5 bases, and the junction held 7 bases outside the gene matches. Germline loops: CDR1 LGHNA, CDR2 YSLEER. The CDR3 runs to 15 residues. The CDR3 nucleotides are TGCGCCAGCAGCCCTTCTAGCGGGGGTTGGGAGACCCAGTACTTC. It specifies CASSPSSGGWETQYF.

The sample holds a few counts of this clone. The DNA is left out, because the CDR3 cannot be placed on it with certainty; the CDR3 is given as TCRdb lists it. The chain links TRBV21-1 to TRBJ1-2. TRBV21-1 is a known pseudogene. The CDR3 totals 16 residues, both ends included. This CDR3 is CASSTQWAGGNYGYTF.

V and J are TRBV7-2 and TRBJ1-1; D is uncertain. Trimming cost V 3 bases and J 1 base, with 6 bases left between them. CDR3 length equals 13 residues. From germline, CDR1 is SGHTA and CDR2 FQGNSA. The CDR3 DNA sequence: TGTGCCAGCAGCTTTACAGCGAACACTGAAGCTTTCTTT. As protein: CASSFTANTEAFF.

The rearrangement links TRBV7-2 to TRBJ2-1; TRBD2 matches 11 bases. Germline trimming cut 7 bases from V and 7 bases from J; bases unmatched to any gene: 12. The CDR3 runs 16 residues. Germline V CDR1 and CDR2: SGHTA, FQGNSA. CDR3 DNA: TGTGCCAGCACTAGTAGCGGGGGGGCAACTAGTAATGAGCAGTTCTTC. It translates to CASTSSGGATSNEQFF.

V is TRBV19 and J is TRBJ1-1, with TRBD1 identical over 11 bases. Germline loops: CDR1 LNHDA, CDR2 SQIVND (reference sequence). The CDR3 has 16 amino acids. V dropped 5 bases and J dropped 4; count of bases not matched to a gene: 9. CDR3 amino acids: CASSPRTGGEGTEAFF. The CDR3 DNA sequence: TGTGCCAGTAGTCCGCGGACAGGGGGCGAGGGCACTGAAGCTTTCTTT.

This chain links TRBV6-5 with TRBJ1-6; TRBD1 matches at 7 bases. The germline gives CDR1 MNHEY, CDR2 SVGAGI. V trimming: 6 bases; J trimming: 9 bases; junction bases outside the gene matches: 8. CDR3 length: 14 amino acids. CDR3 residues: CASRQGLDRSPLHF. The CDR3 region has the DNA TGTGCCAGCAGACAGGGGCTAGATCGTTCACCCCTCCACTTT.

The chain uses TRBV18 and TRBJ2-1, with TRBD1 identical over 7 bases. The CDR3 is made up of 12 amino acids. CDR1 is KGHSH and CDR2 is LQKENI in the germline V gene. V was clipped by 0 bases and J by 12 bases; unmatched bases: 2. This CDR3 reads CASSPPGQRQFF. CDR3 nucleotides: TGTGCCAGCTCACCACCGGGACAGCGGCAGTTCTTC.

V gene TRBV2 combines with J gene TRBJ2-3; D could derive from TRBD1 or TRBD2 (6 bases each). Germline CDR1 is SNHLY and CDR2 is FYNNEI. The germline V and J ends were trimmed by 7 bases and 2 bases, with 13 bases remaining between them. This CDR3 contains 14 residues. The CDR3 reads CASKGDSNTDTQYF. CDR3 DNA: TGTGCCAGCAAGGGGGACTCGAACACAGATACGCAGTATTTT.

The chain recombines TRBV18 with TRBJ2-5, with a possible D match to TRBD1 (6 bases). The CDR3 is 16 amino acids. The germline gives CDR1 KGHSH, CDR2 LQKENI. V lost 6 bases, J lost 2 bases, and 19 bases lay in between. CDR3 in DNA: TGTGCCAGCTCTGGCCGAGCAACAGGGCCTCAAGAGACCCAGTACTTC. This translates into CASSGRATGPQETQYF.

The V call is TRBV7-3, the J call TRBJ2-7, with D maybe TRBD1 (6 bases). V was pared by 2 bases and J by 3 bases, with 14 bases between. This CDR3 is 15 amino acids long. Germline CDR1 SGHTA, CDR2 FQGTGA. CDR3 in DNA: TGTGCCAGCAGCTTAGAAACAGGGCCAAGCTACGAGCAGTACTTC. It yields the protein CASSLETGPSYEQYF.

This clone was detected once. The chain is built from TRBV2 and TRBJ1-2; TRBD1 matches at 11 bases. Looked up from germline, CDR1 is SNHLY and CDR2 is FYNNEI. With 6 bases clipped from V and 5 bases from J, the junction kept 2 bases outside the gene matches. The CDR3 is 13 amino acids. DNA of the CDR3: TGTGCCAGCAGGGGGACAGGGGGGTATGGCTACACCTTC. This sequence encodes CASRGTGGYGYTF. Looking up the rest from reference TRBV2 and TRBJ1-2 gives the full variable domain: EPEVTQTPSHQVTQMGQEVILRCVPISNHLYFYWYRQILGQKVEFLVSFYNNEISEKSEIFDDQFSVERPDGSNFTLKIRSTKLEDSAMYFCASRGTGGYGYTFGSGTRLTVV.

CDR3 region: CASSLNSDSLETQYF. The CDR3 coding sequence is TGTGCCAGCAGCTTAAATTCGGACTCGCTGGAGACCCAGTACTTC. This chain uses TRBV7-3 with TRBJ2-5; D possibly corresponds to TRBD2 (5 bases). CDR3 length equals 15 residues. V dropped 1 base and J dropped 5 bases, with 14 bases sitting between them. In germline, CDR1 is SGHTA, CDR2 FQGTGA.

The genes are TRBV4-2 and TRBJ1-3, with D uncertain. The CDR3 extends over 15 amino acids. V was pared by 1 base and J by 0 bases, with 7 bases between. Germline assignment: CDR1 LGHNA and CDR2 YNFKEQ. CDR3 nucleotide sequence: TGTGCCAGCAGCCAAGTAGTTACCTCTGGAAACACCATATATTTT. The encoded protein is CASSQVVTSGNTIYF.

This clone occurred a few times. At the DNA level, this CDR3 is encoded by other sequences in the same sample as well. CDR3 sequence: CASSERVGTEAFF. CDR3 nucleotide sequence: TGTGCCAGCAGTGAAAGGGTCGGCACTGAAGCTTTCTTT. The chain recombines TRBV6-1 with TRBJ1-1; D call uncertain. The CDR3 has 13 amino acids. Trimming cost V 2 bases and J 4 bases, with 8 bases left between them. Germline V gene sequence: CDR1 MNHNS, CDR2 SASEGT.

The chain joins TRBV6-6 to TRBJ1-3, with a tentative D call TRBD1 (6 bases). Trimming stripped 5 bases from V and 3 bases from J, with 14 bases between. Per the germline V gene, CDR1 is MNHNY and CDR2 is SVGAGI (reference sequence). This CDR3 region has 15 residues. This CDR3 reads CASSIQGTYGNTIYF. The CDR3, as DNA: TGTGCCAGCAGTATTCAGGGGACCTATGGAAACACCATATATTTT.